These 30 T cell receptor beta chains came from one sample sequenced in a study of T cell responses to AZD1222 COVID-19 vaccine. Only in-frame clones appear in the TCRdb table, and some are missing; sequencing was by immunoSEQ multiplex PCR. Of about 190,000 clones listed, approximately 91% were seen once; the top ten hold 0.99%. This sample comprised peripheral blood, obtained on day 0 of AZD1222 vaccination. These receptors all come from an adult in good health.

V usage is TRBV6-5 and J usage is TRBJ1-1; D not resolved. This CDR3 is 13 amino acids long. Trimming cost V 0 bases and J 3 bases, with 5 bases left between them. Germline V CDR1 and CDR2: MNHEY, SVGAGI. CDR3 in amino acids: CASSYSSDTEAFF. CDR3 nucleotide sequence: TGTGCCAGCAGTTACTCGTCCGACACTGAAGCTTTCTTT.

The chain is built from TRBV28 and TRBJ1-6, with TRBD1 as a possible D gene (6 bases). Germline V gives CDR1 MDHEN, CDR2 SYDVKM. V gave up 2 bases and J gave up 7 bases, with 18 bases separating them. This CDR3 spans 17 amino acids. This CDR3 reads CASSLGRRGPSNSPLHF. CDR3 bases: TGTGCCAGCAGTTTAGGTCGCCGGGGGCCCTCAAATTCACCCCTCCACTTT.

The count of this clone is one. The V and J genes are TRBV4-1 and TRBJ1-2, with no clear D. Trimming pared 1 base from V and 0 bases from J, leaving 9 bases between. CDR3 length: 15 amino acids. Germline CDR1 MGHRA, CDR2 YSYEKL. CDR3 DNA: TGCGCCAGCAGCCAAGGAAGGGAGACTAACTATGGCTACACCTTC. Amino acid sequence: CASSQGRETNYGYTF.

The rearrangement joins TRBV24-1 to TRBJ2-1; 8 bases fit TRBD2. CDR1 and CDR2 (germline): KGHDR, SFDVKD. J lost 2 bases, V lost 6 bases, and 5 bases had no gene match. The CDR3 has 15 amino acids. The CDR3 DNA reads TGTGCCACCAGTCATCTAGCGGGTGCCTACAATGAGCAGTTCTTC. It encodes CATSHLAGAYNEQFF.

J is TRBJ2-7 and V is TRBV7-2, with 7 bases matching TRBD1. Germline loops: CDR1 SGHTA, CDR2 FQGNSA. V was clipped by 2 bases and J by 0 bases; unmatched bases: 1. CDR3 length: 14 residues. CDR3: CASSLRQGSYEQYF. In DNA form, the CDR3 reads TGTGCCAGCAGCTTAAGACAGGGCTCCTACGAGCAGTACTTC.

This rearrangement joins TRBV4-2 to TRBJ2-3, with a tentative D call TRBD2 (6 bases). Trimming removed 0 bases at V and 2 bases at J, with 24 bases between. The CDR3 totals 20 residues. Germline CDR1 reads LGHNA; CDR2 reads YNFKEQ. CDR3 sequence reads: CASSQESGTVTSPHTDTQYF. The CDR3 bases are TGTGCCAGCAGCCAAGAATCCGGCACAGTTACTAGCCCCCACACAGATACGCAGTATTTT.

The chain is built from TRBV4-3 and TRBJ1-3; no reliable D call. The CDR3 is made up of 13 amino acids. V was pared by 0 bases and J by 7 bases, with 7 bases between. Per germline, CDR1 LGHNA and CDR2 YSLEER. The CDR3 DNA is TGCGCCAGCAGCCAAGATACCCAGAACACCATATATTTT. The encoded protein is CASSQDTQNTIYF.

The J gene is TRBJ1-5, the V gene TRBV21-1; the table's D call, TRBD1, has no DNA check behind it. TRBV21-1 counts as a pseudogene. The CDR3 contains 18 residues. In DNA, the CDR3 is TGTGCCAGCAGCAAAGCGGGACAGATGATCCAGGGGGGTCAGCCCCAGCATTTT. The encoded protein is CASSKAGQMIQGGQPQHF.

This sequence joins TRBV19 and TRBJ1-4; TRBD1 aligns across 10 bases. After removal of 5 bases from V and 3 bases from J, the junction contained 12 bases not matched to a gene. This CDR3 has 18 residues. CDR1 and CDR2 (germline): LNHDA, SQIVND (reference sequence). The CDR3 DNA reads TGTGCCAGTAGTTCACCCGGGACAGGGGTTGGTGCTAATGAAAAACTGTTTTTT. It specifies CASSSPGTGVGANEKLFF.

Comment on this clone: One end of the junction fails to match germline, which may point to a read error. V is TRBV19 and J is TRBJ2-7; 8 nucleotides match TRBD1. CDR1 and CDR2 (germline): LNHDA, SQIVND (reference sequence). The CDR3 runs to 19 residues. CDR3 sequence: CASSVDALPGQDSSYEQYF. The CDR3 nucleotides read TGTGCCAGTAGTGTAGACGCACTACCGGGACAGGATAGCTCCTACGAGCAGTACTTC.

This clone was counted once. The rearrangement uses TRBV29-1 and TRBJ2-3; 9 positions match TRBD2. CDR3 length: 15 amino acids. Germline CDR1 and CDR2: SQVTM and ANQGSEA. With 7 bases clipped from V and 1 base from J, the junction kept 9 bases outside the gene matches. The CDR3 coding sequence is TGCAGCGCCCAGCGGGGGGCCATTGGCACAGATACGCAGTATTTT. Its translation: CSAQRGAIGTDTQYF.

The chain employs TRBV9 and TRBJ1-1; possibly TRBD1 for D (6 bases). Trimming pared 3 bases from V and 1 base from J, leaving 10 bases between. This CDR3 is 14 amino acids long. The V gene's germline CDR1 is SGDLS and CDR2 YYNGEE. CDR3 residues: CASSATGRNTEAFF. As DNA, the CDR3 is TGTGCCAGCAGCGCGACAGGTAGGAACACTGAAGCTTTCTTT. The full variable domain, rest sourced from reference TRBV9 and TRBJ1-1, is DSGVTQTPKHLITATGQRVTLRCSPRSGDLSVYWYQQSLDQGLQFLIQYYNGEERAKGNILERFSAQQFPDLHSELNLSSLELGDSALYFCASSATGRNTEAFFGQGTRLTVV.

A few counts support this clone. The chain's CDR3 is CASSYSVTGNQPQHF. DNA for the CDR3: TGTGCCAGCAGTTACTCGGTGACAGGGAATCAGCCCCAGCATTTT. The genes are TRBV6-6 and TRBJ1-5; 7 nucleotides line up with TRBD1. The CDR3 is 15 residues long. From germline, CDR1 is MNHNY and CDR2 SVGAGI (reference sequence). After removal of 0 bases from V and 4 bases from J, the junction contained 3 bases not matched to a gene.

The rearrangement links TRBV29-1 to TRBJ2-5, with D unresolved. Trimming stripped 4 bases from V and 2 bases from J, with 5 bases between. Germline loops: CDR1 SQVTM, CDR2 ANQGSEA. The CDR3 consists of 11 residues. CDR3 sequence: CSVGRQETQYF. CDR3 DNA sequence: TGCAGCGTTGGACGGCAAGAGACCCAGTACTTC. Full variable domain (rest looked up from reference TRBV29-1 and TRBJ2-5): SAVISQKPSRDICQRGTSLTIQCQVDSQVTMMFWYRQQPGQSLTLIATANQGSEATYESGFVIDKFPISRPNLTFSTLTVSNMSPEDSSIYLCSVGRQETQYFGPGTRLLVL.

Here the CDR3 reads CASSLAGGLETQYF. The CDR3 coding sequence is TGTGCCAGCAGTTTAGCAGGGGGCTTGGAGACCCAGTACTTC. The chain combines TRBV27 with TRBJ2-5, with 8 bases lining up with TRBD1. Germline CDR1 reads MNHEY; CDR2 reads SMNVEV (reference sequence). Trimming at V came to 2 bases and at J to 5 bases, leaving 4 bases not matched to a gene. CDR3 size: 14 residues.

The rearrangement links TRBV4-1 to TRBJ2-3, with 12 positions matching TRBD2. This CDR3 has 17 amino acids. The germline gives CDR1 MGHRA, CDR2 YSYEKL. The V and J ends lost 2 bases and 0 bases, in that order; junction bases with no gene match: 3. The CDR3 DNA is TGCGCCAGCAGCCAATGGGGGACTAGCGGGAGCACAGATACGCAGTATTTT. It is translated as CASSQWGTSGSTDTQYF.

This sequence joins TRBV7-3 and TRBJ1-6; unclear D gene. The CDR3 runs 13 residues. CDR1 and CDR2 (germline): SGHTA, FQGTGA. Trimming removed 1 base from V and 9 bases from J, with 7 bases in between. The CDR3 here is CASSLKQSSPLHF. CDR3 sequence (DNA): TGTGCCAGCAGCTTAAAGCAGAGTTCACCCCTCCACTTT.

The J gene is TRBJ2-7, the V gene TRBV11-2, with 7 bases lining up with TRBD1. Germline values: CDR1 SGHAT, CDR2 FQNNGV. The CDR3 contains 14 residues. V shed 1 base, J shed 6 bases, and the junction held 6 bases outside the gene matches. The chain's CDR3 is CASSLGAGGFEQYF. DNA for the CDR3: TGTGCCAGCAGCTTAGGGGCAGGGGGATTCGAGCAGTACTTC.

With respect to this clone: The identical CDR3 is also encoded by other nucleotide sequences in the sample. The chain has TRBV9 and TRBJ2-5; 9 nucleotides align to TRBD1. This CDR3 region has 14 residues. CDR1 is SGDLS, CDR2 YYNGEE, per germline. With 3 bases clipped from V and 2 bases from J, the junction kept 2 bases outside the gene matches. CDR3 protein: CASSGQGGQETQYF. The CDR3 region has the DNA TGTGCCAGCAGCGGACAGGGGGGACAAGAGACCCAGTACTTC.

The rearrangement joins TRBV19 to TRBJ2-1; TRBD1 might be the D (5 bases). Trimming took 3 bases from V and 8 from J, leaving 11 bases between them. Germline V gene sequence: CDR1 LNHDA, CDR2 SQIVND (reference sequence). The CDR3 covers 13 residues. The CDR3 reads CASSIPGWYEQFF. The CDR3 DNA reads as TGTGCCAGTAGTATCCCAGGGTGGTATGAGCAGTTCTTC.

The J gene is TRBJ2-2, the V gene TRBV2; the match to TRBD1 covers 8 bases. The V and J ends lost 6 bases and 1 base, in that order; junction bases with no gene match: 4. The CDR3 totals 15 residues. The germline V gene encodes CDR1 SNHLY and CDR2 FYNNEI. CDR3 protein: CASRPGTGNTGELFF. The CDR3 nucleotides are TGTGCCAGCAGGCCCGGGACAGGGAACACCGGGGAGCTGTTTTTT.

This chain links TRBV10-3 with TRBJ2-7; 8 nucleotides line up with TRBD1. Germline values: CDR1 ENHRY, CDR2 SYGVKD. The length of the CDR3 is 13 residues. With 2 bases clipped from V and 3 bases from J, the junction kept 0 bases outside the gene matches. CDR3 bases: TGTGCCATCAGTGAGGGACAGGGCTACGAGCAGTACTTC. This encodes CAISEGQGYEQYF.

This rearrangement joins TRBV19 to TRBJ2-2, with 8 positions matching TRBD2. J gave up 5 bases and V 7 bases, and 3 bases lay outside the gene matches. Germline V gives CDR1 LNHDA, CDR2 SQIVND (reference sequence). The CDR3 has 13 amino acids. CDR3 amino acids: CASIPSGTGELFF. The CDR3, as DNA: TGTGCCAGTATCCCTAGCGGGACCGGGGAGCTGTTTTTT.

Worth noting for this clone: The junction departs from germline at one end; a sequencing error may be responsible. The genes are TRBV15 and TRBJ2-5; perhaps TRBD1 as D (5 bases). The CDR3 length is 14 residues. The germline CDR1 and CDR2 sequences are LNHNV and YYDKDF (reference sequence). The CDR3 DNA sequence: TGTGCCGCCAGGCCTGGGGCAGGCCAAGAGACCCAGTACTTC. Protein product: CAARPGAGQETQYF. Combining the CDR3 with reference TRBV15 and TRBJ2-5 gives the whole variable domain DAMVIQNPRYQVTQFGKPVTLSCSQTLNHNVMYWYQQKSSQAPKLLFHYYDKDFNNEADTPDNFQSRRPNTSFCFLDIRSPGLGDTAMYLCAARPGAGQETQYFGPGTRLLVL.

This clone was detected once. V and J are TRBV5-1 and TRBJ2-1; D tentatively fits TRBD1 or TRBD2 (6 bases each). This CDR3 spans 17 amino acids. V lost 3 bases to trimming and J lost 3 bases, with 19 bases between them. Looked up from germline, CDR1 is SGHRS and CDR2 is YFSETQ. In DNA form, the CDR3 reads TGCGCCAGCAGCTGGTTTGAGGGGGGCGTTCGCTACAATGAGCAGTTCTTC. It yields the protein CASSWFEGGVRYNEQFF.

This sequence joins TRBV7-2 and TRBJ2-5, with D unresolved. V lost 1 base and J 5 bases, leaving 11 bases between the germline ends. There are 14 residues in the CDR3. Per the germline V gene, CDR1 is SGHTA and CDR2 is FQGNSA. This chain's CDR3 is CASSLEAGAETQYF. As DNA, the CDR3 is TGTGCCAGCAGCTTAGAGGCCGGAGCGGAGACCCAGTACTTC.

The rearrangement uses TRBV19 and TRBJ2-3; 8 bases line up with TRBD2. J was trimmed by 4 bases and V by 5 bases; bases with no gene match: 11. This CDR3 is 16 amino acids long. The germline V gene has CDR1 LNHDA and CDR2 SQIVND (reference sequence). CDR3 protein: CASSPPPGREADTQYF. CDR3 DNA: TGTGCCAGTAGTCCCCCCCCGGGGCGGGAGGCAGATACGCAGTATTTT.

The gene calls are TRBV24-1 and TRBJ2-2; 9 bases are a match to TRBD1. V trimming: 4 bases; J trimming: 2 bases; junction bases outside the gene matches: 4. Germline CDR1 KGHDR, CDR2 SFDVKD. The CDR3 covers 16 residues. DNA of the CDR3: TGTGCCACCAGTGACCCGGGACAGGGAAACACCGGGGAGCTGTTTTTT. The encoded protein is CATSDPGQGNTGELFF.

This rearrangement joins TRBV18 to TRBJ2-7, with D possibly TRBD2 on 6 matching bases. Trimming removed 3 bases from V and 3 bases from J, with 6 bases in between. CDR1 and CDR2 (germline): KGHSH, LQKENI. This CDR3 region has 12 residues. Here the CDR3 reads CASSPGGYEQYF. CDR3 sequence (DNA): TGTGCCAGCTCACCGGGGGGCTACGAGCAGTACTTC.

This clone was recorded once. The gene calls are TRBV5-8 and TRBJ1-6, with TRBD1 matching over 7 bases. Losses at the gene ends were 0 bases for V and 9 bases for J; bases not matched to a gene: 3. Germline CDR1 and CDR2: SGHTS and YDEGEE. The length of the CDR3 is 14 residues. As DNA, the CDR3 is TGTGCCAGCAGCTTGGACAGGGGTACTTCACCCCTCCACTTT. It translates to CASSLDRGTSPLHF.